These T cell receptor beta chains were read from a single sample in a study of T cells after yellow fever vaccination. TCRdb redid the calling of the 5' RACE reads with MiXCR, one entry per CDR3 protein. Counted here are a few hundred thousand distinct CDR3 sequences, roughly 6.2% occurring once; the ten biggest clones make up approximately 15%. The material was PBMCs, obtained 5 days after the yellow fever booster vaccination. The receptors stem from a man aged 25-45 years who received the YFV17D yellow fever vaccine. Each CDR3 is given with its conserved first and last residue. A D gene is named only where the DNA matches it firmly. Clone sizes are given selectively: once, few, many, or a class where the clone is expanded.

d_gene	abundance	v_gene	j_gene	CDR3nt	CDR3aa
TRBD1	NA	TRBV7-2	TRBJ2-7	TGTGCCAGCAGCCGGGACAGGGGGACTGCCTACGAGCAGTACTTC	CASSRDRGTAYEQYF
TRBD1	many	TRBV4-2	TRBJ1-2	TGTGCCAGCAGCCAAGGCAGACAGGGTGCCTTCGGCTACACCTTC	CASSQGRQGAFGYTF
NA	many	TRBV6-2/TRBV6-3	TRBJ1-3	TGTGCCAGCAGCGGAACTGGAAACACCATATATTTT	CASSGTGNTIYF
TRBD2	many	TRBV7-8	TRBJ2-1	TGTGCCAACCTTCCGACTAGCCGTTCCGATAATGAGCAGTTCTTC	CANLPTSRSDNEQFF
TRBD1	few	TRBV5-1	TRBJ2-1	TGCGCCAGTGGGACAGAAGCTCTTTACAATGAGCAGTTCTTC	CASGTEALYNEQFF
NA	NA	TRBV29-1	TRBJ2-7	TGCAGCGTAGGTGGATCTCCCTACAAGCAGTACTTC	CSVGGSPYKQYF
NA	many	TRBV4-3	TRBJ2-3	TGCGCCAGCAGCCCGCGGGTGGCGGATACGCAGTATTTT	CASSPRVADTQYF
TRBD1	few	TRBV20-1	TRBJ2-6	TGCAGTGCTACTCCGGACAGGGTTGGGGCCAACGTCCTGACTTTC	CSATPDRVGANVLTF
NA	many	TRBV10-3	TRBJ2-6	TGTGCCATCAGTGGGTACACAGGTTCTGGGGCCAACGTCCTGACTTTC	CAISGYTGSGANVLTF
NA	many	TRBV3-1	TRBJ2-1	TGTGCCAGCAGCCACCTAGGGACGGAGGGGTCCTTC	CASSHLGTEGSF
NA	NA	TRBV10-3	TRBJ2-7	TGTGCCATCAGTAGCAGGGACGAGCAGTACTTC	CAISSRDEQYF
TRBD2	many	TRBV19	TRBJ2-5	TGTGCCAGCGGGACTAGCGCAACTGGGACCCAGTACTTC	CASGTSATGTQYF
TRBD2	NA	TRBV20-1	TRBJ2-1	TGCAGTGCTAGAGGTCTAGCGGGGACTGAGAAGTTCTTC	CSARGLAGTEKFF
NA	NA	TRBV6-6	TRBJ2-7	TGTGTCAGCACCGGGAAGCCCTACGAGCAGTACTTC	CVSTGKPYEQYF
TRBD1	few	TRBV6-6	TRBJ1-2	TGTGCCAGCAGTGCGGACAGGGTTGGCTACACCTTC	CASSADRVGYTF
TRBD1	NA	TRBV7-9	TRBJ2-5	TGTGCCAGCACAAGGACAGGGTACGCGAGCGAGACCCAGTACTTC	CASTRTGYASETQYF
NA	NA	TRBV27	TRBJ2-7	TGTGCCAGCAGTTTATCGTTCGGGATGTCCTACGAGCAGTACTTC	CASSLSFGMSYEQYF
NA	few	TRBV7-6	TRBJ2-7	TGTGCCAGCAGCTTAGAGGGCGGGACAAGAAGCTACGAGCAGTACTTC	CASSLEGGTRSYEQYF
NA	many	TRBV3-1	TRBJ2-5	TGTGCCAGCAGAAAGATCGAGACCCAGTACTTC	CASRKIETQYF
NA	NA	TRBV10-3	TRBJ1-1	TGTGCCATCAGTGACAGAGGGGTTAGTAACGCTGAAGCTTTCTTT	CAISDRGVSNAEAFF
TRBD2	many	TRBV11-1	TRBJ2-3	TGTGCCAGCAGCCGGGGACTAGCGGGCGTTAAACCCACAGATACGCAGTATTTT	CASSRGLAGVKPTDTQYF
NA	NA	TRBV20-1	TRBJ1-5	TGCAGTGCTAGTGATGGTCGAGAGGCCCAGCATTTT	CSASDGREAQHF
NA	many	TRBV24-1	TRBJ2-5	TGTGCCACCAGTGAGACCGGGGGACAAGAGACCCAGTACTTC	CATSETGGQETQYF
TRBD1	few	TRBV28	TRBJ2-3	TGTGCCAGCGGGGGGACAGGGAGCACAGATACGCAGTATTTT	CASGGTGSTDTQYF
NA	few	TRBV23-1	TRBJ2-2	TGCGCCAGCAGTGACCACGGGAGAGCCGGGGAGCTGTTTTTT	CASSDHGRAGELFF
TRBD2	few	TRBV20-1	TRBJ2-1	TGCAGTGCTAGAGTGCGGACTAGCTGGGAGTACAATGAGCAGTTCTTC	CSARVRTSWEYNEQFF
TRBD2	NA	TRBV5-1	TRBJ2-1	TGCGCCAGCAGCGGACTAGCGGGAGGAGGATCCTACAATGAGCAGTTCTTC	CASSGLAGGGSYNEQFF
TRBD2	few	TRBV7-2	TRBJ2-3	TGTGCCAGCAGCTTAGTAGCTAGCGGGAGGGGCACAGATACGCAGTATTTT	CASSLVASGRGTDTQYF
NA	many	TRBV12-3/TRBV12-4	TRBJ2-3	TGTGCCAGCAGTTTCCTCAGGGATACGCAGTATTTT	CASSFLRDTQYF
NA	NA	TRBV29-1	TRBJ1-5	TGCAGCGTTGAGGGCGGGGATCAGCCCCAGCATTTT	CSVEGGDQPQHF
NA	few	TRBV12-3/TRBV12-4	TRBJ2-2	TGTGCCAGCAGTCGAGGGGGGAAGGGCACCGGGGAGCTGTTTTTT	CASSRGGKGTGELFF
TRBD2	many	TRBV9	TRBJ2-5	TGTGCCAGCAGCCCCAGGACTAGCGGACACCAAGAGACCCAGTACTTC	CASSPRTSGHQETQYF
TRBD2	many	TRBV6-1	TRBJ2-7	TGTGCCAGCAGCCGCTTTGCGGGGGCCTACGAGCAGTACTTC	CASSRFAGAYEQYF
TRBD2	many	TRBV4-2	TRBJ2-1	TGTGCCAGCAGCCAATATCTAGCGGGAGGCTTGGGTGAGCAGTTCTTC	CASSQYLAGGLGEQFF
NA	few	TRBV11-2	TRBJ2-7	TGTGCCAGCAGCTCGGGACCGCCGCAGTACTTC	CASSSGPPQYF
NA	NA	TRBV7-3	TRBJ2-7	TGTGCCAGCAGCTTAAAATCGGGCGGCGAGCAGTACTTC	CASSLKSGGEQYF
TRBD2	NA	TRBV12-5	TRBJ2-5	TGTGCTAGTGACTCGGGACTAGCGGCTCAAGAGACCCAGTACTTC	CASDSGLAAQETQYF
TRBD2	many	TRBV19	TRBJ2-7	TGTGCCAGTAGTACCCCGACTAGCGGGGGTACCTACGAGCAGTACTTC	CASSTPTSGGTYEQYF
NA	many	TRBV7-9	TRBJ2-1	TGTGCCAGCAGCCCGGGACTTTTAGGTGAGCAGTTCTTC	CASSPGLLGEQFF
NA	few	TRBV20-1	TRBJ2-5	TGCAGTGCTAGAGACGGTGGAGAGGGGCGCGTGACCCAGTACTTC	CSARDGGEGRVTQYF
NA	NA	TRBV20-1	TRBJ2-1	TGCAGTGCTAGAGTTCGGAGGGGGGACTACAATGAGCAGTTCTTC	CSARVRRGDYNEQFF
NA	many	TRBV7-9	TRBJ1-1	TGTGCCAGCCAGGACCGCTACACTGAAGCTTTCTTT	CASQDRYTEAFF
NA	NA	TRBV9	TRBJ2-5	TGTGCCAGCAGCGAGGGGGGTGGGCTAATCCAAGAGACCCAGTACTTC	CASSEGGGLIQETQYF
NA	many	TRBV27	TRBJ1-5	TGTGCCAGCAGTTTATATGGGAACAGGGCTAGCAATCAGCCCCAGCATTTT	CASSLYGNRASNQPQHF
TRBD1	many	TRBV6-1	TRBJ1-2	TGTGCCAGCAGCCAAGGGACAGGGGACTATGGCTACACCTTC	CASSQGTGDYGYTF
TRBD2	few	TRBV29-1	TRBJ2-5	TGCAGCGTTGTCCTAGCGGGAAAAGAGACCCAGTACTTC	CSVVLAGKETQYF
NA	NA	TRBV6-5	TRBJ1-4	TGTGCCAGCAGTTACAGAAGGACAGATCGCGGTGAAAAACTGTTTTTT	CASSYRRTDRGEKLFF
NA	few	TRBV5-1	TRBJ2-1	TGCGCCAGCAGCTTGGACAGGGATGGGAATGAGCAGTTCTTC	CASSLDRDGNEQFF
NA	many	TRBV7-8	TRBJ2-5	TGTGCCAGCAGCTTAAGGGGGAAGAACCAAGAGACCCAGTACTTC	CASSLRGKNQETQYF
TRBD1	few	TRBV28	TRBJ2-5	TGTGCCAGCAGTTTTCCGGGGACAGAAGAGACCCAGTACTTC	CASSFPGTEETQYF
NA	many	TRBV9	TRBJ1-2	TGTGCCAGCAGCGCCAGCAGCGGGCTCGACTATGGCTACACCTTC	CASSASSGLDYGYTF
TRBD1	NA	TRBV7-2	TRBJ2-3	TGTGCCAGCAGCAGAGGACAGGGTCTCGCAGATACGCAGTATTTT	CASSRGQGLADTQYF
TRBD2	NA	TRBV11-2	TRBJ2-2	TGTGCCAGCAGCATAGCGGGAGACTTAGGGGCCGGGGAGCTGTTTTTT	CASSIAGDLGAGELFF